A selection of T cell receptor beta chains follows, all from one sample in a study of blood T cell repertoires in COVID-19. Here immunoSEQ multiplex PCR was the method, and the copy in TCRdb shows in-frame clones only, minus some. In the table there are 140,000 to 150,000 clones, more than 75% of which are singletons. The sample comprised peripheral blood. The origin of the receptors is a man aged 55 to 69 with acute or convalescent COVID-19. CDR3s include the opening cysteine and the closing phenylalanine or tryptophan. The D gene is left open where the match is weak. Some rows have no size entry. The others give once, few or many, or a class for an expanded clone.

j_gene: TRBJ2-1
v_gene: TRBV7-3
d_gene: TRBD2
abundance: .
CDR3nt: TGTGCCAGCAGCACACTAGCGGGAGGAATCAATGAGCAGTTCTTC
CDR3aa: CASSTLAGGINEQFF

j_gene: TRBJ1-2
v_gene: TRBV5-1
d_gene: .
abundance: few
CDR3nt: TGCGCCAGCAGCTTGGTTCCTGGACAGCAGAACGATGGCTACACCTTC
CDR3aa: CASSLVPGQQNDGYTF

j_gene: TRBJ2-7
v_gene: TRBV20-1
d_gene: .
abundance: .
CDR3nt: TGCAGTGCTAGTGCCATCTCCAGCTCCTACGAGCAGTACTTC
CDR3aa: CSASAISSSYEQYF

j_gene: TRBJ1-2
v_gene: TRBV30
d_gene: TRBD1
abundance: .
CDR3nt: TGTGCCTGCCGAGACAGGGGAGAATTAGGTGGCTACACCTTC
CDR3aa: CACRDRGELGGYTF

j_gene: TRBJ2-4
v_gene: TRBV6-7
d_gene: .
abundance: .
CDR3nt: TGTGCCAGCAGACGAAGCTCGACAGAGAGATTAGCCAAAAACATTCAGTACTTC
CDR3aa: CASRRSSTERLAKNIQYF

j_gene: TRBJ1-6
v_gene: TRBV12-5
d_gene: TRBD1
abundance: .
CDR3nt: TGTGCTAGTGGTTCATCCCGGGACAGGGGGCTATTGTATAATTCACCCCTCCACTTT
CDR3aa: CASGSSRDRGLLYNSPLHF

j_gene: TRBJ2-7
v_gene: TRBV10-3
d_gene: .
abundance: .
CDR3nt: TGTGCCATCAGTCGCGGACAGGGAGGGGAGCAGTACTTC
CDR3aa: CAISRGQGGEQYF

j_gene: TRBJ2-3
v_gene: TRBV7-9
d_gene: .
abundance: .
CDR3nt: TGTGCCAGCAGCTTCTCCGGTCCCACAGATACGCAGTATTTT
CDR3aa: CASSFSGPTDTQYF

j_gene: TRBJ2-7
v_gene: TRBV7-6
d_gene: TRBD2
abundance: .
CDR3nt: TGTGCCAGCAGCTCAAACCTTAGCGGGAGCATTCGACAAAGCCCCTCCTACGAGCAGTACTTC
CDR3aa: CASSSNLSGSIRQSPSYEQYF

j_gene: TRBJ2-5
v_gene: TRBV6-5
d_gene: .
abundance: .
CDR3nt: TGTGCCAGCAGTTACTCGACAGGTGGTCCAGAGACCCAGTACTTC
CDR3aa: CASSYSTGGPETQYF

j_gene: TRBJ2-7
v_gene: TRBV6-1
d_gene: TRBD2
abundance: .
CDR3nt: TGTGCCAGCAACGAAGCCGGGACTAGCGGGAGGTCCGAGCAGTACTTC
CDR3aa: CASNEAGTSGRSEQYF

j_gene: TRBJ1-2
v_gene: TRBV29-1
d_gene: TRBD1
abundance: .
CDR3nt: TGCAGCGTTGAAGAGGGACAGGGGGGCTATGGCTACACCTTC
CDR3aa: CSVEEGQGGYGYTF

j_gene: TRBJ1-5
v_gene: TRBV4-1
d_gene: .
abundance: few
CDR3nt: TGCGCCAGCAGCCAAGTTACGGGAGCCAATCAGCCCCAGCATTTT
CDR3aa: CASSQVTGANQPQHF

j_gene: TRBJ1-5
v_gene: TRBV9
d_gene: TRBD1
abundance: .
CDR3nt: TGTGCCAGCAGCGTAGGGACAGGGGGAGTCGAGGGTCAGCCCCAGCATTTT
CDR3aa: CASSVGTGGVEGQPQHF

j_gene: TRBJ2-5
v_gene: TRBV24-1
d_gene: .
abundance: .
CDR3nt: TGTGCCACCAGTGTTTTTTTTCCAGGTACCAAAGAGACCCAGTACTTC
CDR3aa: CATSVFFPGTKETQYF

j_gene: TRBJ2-1
v_gene: TRBV6-5
d_gene: TRBD2
abundance: .
CDR3nt: TGTGCCAGCAGTACCGGGACTAGCGGGTTCAATGAGCAGTTCTTC
CDR3aa: CASSTGTSGFNEQFF

j_gene: TRBJ2-3
v_gene: TRBV10-3
d_gene: TRBD2
abundance: once
CDR3nt: TGTGCCATCAGTGAGTCTCGCGGGGGGCCAGAAGATACGCAGTATTTT
CDR3aa: CAISESRGGPEDTQYF

j_gene: TRBJ2-5
v_gene: TRBV19
d_gene: TRBD1
abundance: .
CDR3nt: TGTGCCAGTAGTGCTCGACAGGGGGTGGGTGAGACCCAGTACTTC
CDR3aa: CASSARQGVGETQYF

j_gene: TRBJ2-7
v_gene: TRBV10-3
d_gene: TRBD2
abundance: few
CDR3nt: TGTGCCATCGCCCTAGCGGAAGGGGTCGAGCAGTACTTC
CDR3aa: CAIALAEGVEQYF

j_gene: TRBJ2-7
v_gene: TRBV5-6
d_gene: TRBD2
abundance: .
CDR3nt: TGTGCCAGCAGCAGCGGGATTTCCTACGAGCAGTACTTC
CDR3aa: CASSSGISYEQYF

j_gene: TRBJ2-7
v_gene: TRBV3-1/TRBV3-2
d_gene: TRBD1
abundance: few
CDR3nt: TGTGCCAGCAGTCAGACAGGGGAACCGTACTTC
CDR3aa: CASSQTGEPYF

j_gene: TRBJ2-6
v_gene: TRBV2
d_gene: TRBD2
abundance: .
CDR3nt: TGTGCCAGCAGTGAACCGAGCGGGAGGGCCTCTGGGGCCAACGTCCTGACTTTC
CDR3aa: CASSEPSGRASGANVLTF

j_gene: TRBJ2-3
v_gene: TRBV3-1/TRBV3-2
d_gene: TRBD1
abundance: once
CDR3nt: TGTGCCAGCAGCCAAGGGGGACAGGGGAGAGAGCAGTATTTT
CDR3aa: CASSQGGQGREQYF

j_gene: TRBJ2-2
v_gene: TRBV7-9
d_gene: TRBD1
abundance: .
CDR3nt: TGTGCCAGCAGCTCCGGACAGGTGAACACCGGGGAGCTGTTTTTT
CDR3aa: CASSSGQVNTGELFF

j_gene: TRBJ1-3
v_gene: TRBV10-3
d_gene: .
abundance: few
CDR3nt: TGTGCCATCACCTCAGGCACCTCTGGAAACACCATATATTTT
CDR3aa: CAITSGTSGNTIYF

j_gene: TRBJ2-2
v_gene: TRBV6-2/TRBV6-3
d_gene: TRBD2
abundance: .
CDR3nt: TGTGCCAGCAGTTACTCGAAGGCGGGAGCCGGGGAGCTGTTTTTT
CDR3aa: CASSYSKAGAGELFF

j_gene: TRBJ1-1
v_gene: TRBV5-6
d_gene: TRBD1
abundance: once
CDR3nt: TGTGCCAGCAGCTTGGGACAGGGGGCTTGGGCTGAAGCTTTCTTT
CDR3aa: CASSLGQGAWAEAFF

j_gene: TRBJ2-3
v_gene: TRBV2
d_gene: TRBD1
abundance: .
CDR3nt: TGTGCCAGCACCTGGACAGGGATAACAGATACGCAGTATTTT
CDR3aa: CASTWTGITDTQYF

j_gene: TRBJ1-2
v_gene: TRBV6-1
d_gene: .
abundance: .
CDR3nt: TGTGCCAGCACCGACTGGGTGAATGGCTACACCTTC
CDR3aa: CASTDWVNGYTF

j_gene: TRBJ2-3
v_gene: TRBV4-1
d_gene: .
abundance: .
CDR3nt: TGCGCCAGCAGCCAGGTGGGAGGTACGCAGTATTTT
CDR3aa: CASSQVGGTQYF

j_gene: TRBJ1-2
v_gene: TRBV3-1/TRBV3-2
d_gene: .
abundance: .
CDR3nt: TGTGCCAGCAGATCCACAGGGTATAGCTATGGCTACACCTTC
CDR3aa: CASRSTGYSYGYTF

j_gene: TRBJ2-7
v_gene: TRBV29-1
d_gene: .
abundance: few
CDR3nt: TGCAGCGTTGAAGTACAGGGAAAAGCCTACGAGCAGTACTTC
CDR3aa: CSVEVQGKAYEQYF

j_gene: TRBJ2-1
v_gene: TRBV4-2
d_gene: TRBD2
abundance: .
CDR3nt: TGTGCCAGCAGCGAAGAGGCTAGCGGAAGCTCCTACAATGAGCAGTTCTTC
CDR3aa: CASSEEASGSSYNEQFF

j_gene: TRBJ2-3
v_gene: TRBV4-2
d_gene: .
abundance: .
CDR3nt: TGTGCCAGCAGCCAAGATTCTCTAGGGGGGAGGGCCGGGACAGATACGCAGTATTTT
CDR3aa: CASSQDSLGGRAGTDTQYF

j_gene: TRBJ1-2
v_gene: TRBV13
d_gene: TRBD1
abundance: .
CDR3nt: TGTGCCAGCAGCTTACGGACAGGTTACTATGGCTACACCTTC
CDR3aa: CASSLRTGYYGYTF

j_gene: TRBJ2-3
v_gene: TRBV5-1
d_gene: TRBD2
abundance: .
CDR3nt: TGCGCCAGCAGCTTCCCCGGACTAGCGGGAGGGCCTAGAACAGATACGCAGTATTTT
CDR3aa: CASSFPGLAGGPRTDTQYF

j_gene: TRBJ2-7
v_gene: TRBV19
d_gene: .
abundance: .
CDR3nt: TGTGCCAGTCAAGATCGGGACGAGCAGTACTTC
CDR3aa: CASQDRDEQYF

j_gene: TRBJ1-4
v_gene: TRBV18
d_gene: TRBD1
abundance: .
CDR3nt: TGTGCCAGCTCACTAAGAGGGACAGATGGGGATGAAAAACTGTTTTTT
CDR3aa: CASSLRGTDGDEKLFF

j_gene: TRBJ1-5
v_gene: TRBV19
d_gene: .
abundance: .
CDR3nt: TGTGCCAGTAGTATATTTCGACAGATAGGTAGCAATCAGCCCCAGCATTTT
CDR3aa: CASSIFRQIGSNQPQHF

j_gene: TRBJ2-1
v_gene: TRBV11-2
d_gene: .
abundance: .
CDR3nt: TGTGCCAGCAGGGGCGAGGTAGCGGCCATCAATGAGCAGTTCTTC
CDR3aa: CASRGEVAAINEQFF

j_gene: TRBJ2-7
v_gene: TRBV5-6
d_gene: TRBD1
abundance: .
CDR3nt: TGTGCCAGCAGCTCCCGGGACAGGGTTAACGAGCAGTACTTC
CDR3aa: CASSSRDRVNEQYF

j_gene: TRBJ1-5
v_gene: TRBV6-6
d_gene: TRBD1
abundance: .
CDR3nt: TGTGCCAGCAGTTACGGGACAGTCAATCAGCCCCAGCATTTT
CDR3aa: CASSYGTVNQPQHF

j_gene: TRBJ1-4
v_gene: TRBV2
d_gene: .
abundance: .
CDR3nt: TGTGCCAGCTGCAGGTCTACAACTAATGAAAAACTGTTTTTT
CDR3aa: CASCRSTTNEKLFF

j_gene: TRBJ1-6
v_gene: TRBV7-3
d_gene: .
abundance: .
CDR3nt: TGTGCCAGCAGCTACCAGGGAGGCAATTCACCCCTCCACTTT
CDR3aa: CASSYQGGNSPLHF

j_gene: TRBJ2-3
v_gene: TRBV27
d_gene: TRBD2
abundance: few
CDR3nt: TGTGCCAGCAGGCCGGGACTAGCTCAACGAGTGCAGTATTTT
CDR3aa: CASRPGLAQRVQYF

j_gene: TRBJ2-7
v_gene: TRBV4-1
d_gene: TRBD1
abundance: .
CDR3nt: TGCGCCAGCAGCCACGGGACAGGGGGCGGAGGCTGGAGGGGAGTGGGCGAGCAGTACTTC
CDR3aa: CASSHGTGGGGWRGVGEQYF

j_gene: TRBJ2-1
v_gene: TRBV5-1
d_gene: TRBD1
abundance: .
CDR3nt: TGCGCCAGCAGCTTGGGGGGACAGGGCAATGAGCAGTTCTTC
CDR3aa: CASSLGGQGNEQFF

j_gene: TRBJ2-7
v_gene: TRBV7-9
d_gene: TRBD1
abundance: few
CDR3nt: TGTGCCAGCAGCCTGACAGGGGTCGAGCAGTACTTC
CDR3aa: CASSLTGVEQYF

j_gene: TRBJ2-1
v_gene: TRBV19
d_gene: TRBD2
abundance: .
CDR3nt: TGTGCCAGCAATCATCTAGCGGCCTCGAAAGAAGAGCAGTTCTTC
CDR3aa: CASNHLAASKEEQFF

j_gene: TRBJ2-1
v_gene: TRBV27
d_gene: TRBD2
abundance: .
CDR3nt: TGTGCCAGCAGACTGGGACTAGAGCAGTTCTTC
CDR3aa: CASRLGLEQFF